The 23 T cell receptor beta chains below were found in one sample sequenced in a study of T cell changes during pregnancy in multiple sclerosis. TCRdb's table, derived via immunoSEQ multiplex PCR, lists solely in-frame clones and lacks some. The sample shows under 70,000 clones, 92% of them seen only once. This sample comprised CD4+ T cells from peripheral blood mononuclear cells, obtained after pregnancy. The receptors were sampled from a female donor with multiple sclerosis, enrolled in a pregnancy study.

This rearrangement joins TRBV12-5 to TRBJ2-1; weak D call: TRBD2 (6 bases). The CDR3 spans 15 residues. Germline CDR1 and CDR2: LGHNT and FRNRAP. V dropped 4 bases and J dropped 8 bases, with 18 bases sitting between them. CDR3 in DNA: TGTGCTAGTGGTTCCAGCGGGCAGATGAGCGATGAGCAGTTCTTC. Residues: CASGSSGQMSDEQFF.

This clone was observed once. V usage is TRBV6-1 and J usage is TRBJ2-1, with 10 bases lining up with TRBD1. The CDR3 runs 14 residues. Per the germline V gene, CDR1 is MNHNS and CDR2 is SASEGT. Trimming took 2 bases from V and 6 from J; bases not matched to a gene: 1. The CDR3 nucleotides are TGTGCCAGCAGTGAATGGACAGGGGGCAATGAGCAGTTCTTC. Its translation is CASSEWTGGNEQFF.

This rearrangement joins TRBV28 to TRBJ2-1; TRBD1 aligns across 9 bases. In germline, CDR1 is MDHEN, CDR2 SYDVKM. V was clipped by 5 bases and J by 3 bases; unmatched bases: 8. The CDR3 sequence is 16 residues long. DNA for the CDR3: TGTGCCAGCAGTACCCCAGGACAGGGGAGCTACAATGAGCAGTTCTTC. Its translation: CASSTPGQGSYNEQFF.

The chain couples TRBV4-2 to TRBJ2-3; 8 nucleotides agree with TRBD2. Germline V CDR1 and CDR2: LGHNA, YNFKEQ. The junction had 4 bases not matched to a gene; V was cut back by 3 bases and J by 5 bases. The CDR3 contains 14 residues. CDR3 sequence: CASSQGLEVDTQYF. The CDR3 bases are TGTGCCAGCAGCCAGGGACTAGAGGTAGATACGCAGTATTTT.

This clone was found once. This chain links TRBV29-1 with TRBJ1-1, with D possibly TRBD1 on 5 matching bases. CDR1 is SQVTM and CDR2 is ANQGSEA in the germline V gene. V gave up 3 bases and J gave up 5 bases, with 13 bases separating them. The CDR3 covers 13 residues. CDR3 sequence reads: CSVEEGPGTEAFF. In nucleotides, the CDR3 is TGCAGCGTTGAGGAGGGGCCGGGGACTGAAGCTTTCTTT.

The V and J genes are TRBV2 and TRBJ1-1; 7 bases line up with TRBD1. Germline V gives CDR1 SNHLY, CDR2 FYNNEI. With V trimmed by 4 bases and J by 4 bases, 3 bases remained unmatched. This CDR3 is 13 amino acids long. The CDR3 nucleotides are TGTGCCAGCAGTGGGACAGGAATCACTGAAGCTTTCTTT. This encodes CASSGTGITEAFF. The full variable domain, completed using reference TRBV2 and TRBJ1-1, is EPEVTQTPSHQVTQMGQEVILRCVPISNHLYFYWYRQILGQKVEFLVSFYNNEISEKSEIFDDQFSVERPDGSNFTLKIRSTKLEDSAMYFCASSGTGITEAFFGQGTRLTVV.

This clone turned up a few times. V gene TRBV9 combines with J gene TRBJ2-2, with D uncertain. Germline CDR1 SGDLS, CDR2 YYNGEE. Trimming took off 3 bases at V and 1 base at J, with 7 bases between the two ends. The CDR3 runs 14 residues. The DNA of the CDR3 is TGTGCCAGCAGCGATCAGGTGAACACCGGGGAGCTGTTTTTT. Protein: CASSDQVNTGELFF.

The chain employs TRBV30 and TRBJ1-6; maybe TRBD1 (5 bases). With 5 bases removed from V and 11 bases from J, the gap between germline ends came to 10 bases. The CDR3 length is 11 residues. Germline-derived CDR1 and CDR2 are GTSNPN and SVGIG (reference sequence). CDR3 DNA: TGTGCCTGGGGGGCCCCGGCACCCCTCCACTTT. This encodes CAWGAPAPLHF.

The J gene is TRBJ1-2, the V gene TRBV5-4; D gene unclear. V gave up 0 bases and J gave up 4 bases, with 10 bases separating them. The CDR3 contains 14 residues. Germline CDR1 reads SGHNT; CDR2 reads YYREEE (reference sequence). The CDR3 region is CASSLDPGSYGYTF. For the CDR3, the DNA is TGTGCCAGCAGCTTGGACCCGGGGTCCTATGGCTACACCTTC.

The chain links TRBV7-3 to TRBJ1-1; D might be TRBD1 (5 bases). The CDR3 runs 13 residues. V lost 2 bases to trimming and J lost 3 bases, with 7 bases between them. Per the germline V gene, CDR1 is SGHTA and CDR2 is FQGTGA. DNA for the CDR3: TGTGCCAGCAGCTTACGGGGGGACACTGAAGCTTTCTTT. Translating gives CASSLRGDTEAFF.

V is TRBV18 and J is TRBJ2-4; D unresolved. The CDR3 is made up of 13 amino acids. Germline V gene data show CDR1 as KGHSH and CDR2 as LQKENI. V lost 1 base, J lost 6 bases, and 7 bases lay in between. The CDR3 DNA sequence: TGTGCCAGCTCACCACTTGACACAAACATTCAGTACTTC. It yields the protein CASSPLDTNIQYF.

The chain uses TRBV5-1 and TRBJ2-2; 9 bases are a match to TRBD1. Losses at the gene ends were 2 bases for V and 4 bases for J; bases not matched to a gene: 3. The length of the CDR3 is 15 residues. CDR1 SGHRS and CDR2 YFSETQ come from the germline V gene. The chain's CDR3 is CASSLTGGTTGELFF. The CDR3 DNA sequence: TGCGCCAGCAGCTTAACAGGGGGCACCACCGGGGAGCTGTTTTTT. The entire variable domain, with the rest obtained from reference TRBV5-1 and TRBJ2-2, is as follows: KAGVTQTPRYLIKTRGQQVTLSCSPISGHRSVSWYQQTPGQGLQFLFEYFSETQRNKGNFPGRFSGRQFSNSRSEMNVSTLELGDSALYLCASSLTGGTTGELFFGEGSRLTVL.

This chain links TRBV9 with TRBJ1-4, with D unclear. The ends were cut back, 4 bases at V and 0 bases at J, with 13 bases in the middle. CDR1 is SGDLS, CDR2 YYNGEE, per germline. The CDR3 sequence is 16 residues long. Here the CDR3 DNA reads TGTGCCAGCAGCCCTCGGCAGGACTCAACTAATGAAAAACTGTTTTTT. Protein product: CASSPRQDSTNEKLFF.

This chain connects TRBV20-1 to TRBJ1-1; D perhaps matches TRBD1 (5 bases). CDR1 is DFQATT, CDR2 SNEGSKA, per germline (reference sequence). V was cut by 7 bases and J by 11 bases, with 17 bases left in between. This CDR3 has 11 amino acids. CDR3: CSVSGRGDAFF. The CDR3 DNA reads TGCAGTGTCTCCGGGAGGGGAGACGCTTTCTTT.

For the CDR3, the DNA is TGTGCCAGCAGCGTGAGACAGGGGTTCGGTTCACCCCTCCACTTT. This encodes CASSVRQGFGSPLHF. This chain links TRBV9 with TRBJ1-6, with TRBD1 identical over 8 bases. In germline, CDR1 is SGDLS, CDR2 YYNGEE. V shed 2 bases and J 9 bases; nucleotides not matched to a gene: 7. CDR3 length: 15 amino acids.

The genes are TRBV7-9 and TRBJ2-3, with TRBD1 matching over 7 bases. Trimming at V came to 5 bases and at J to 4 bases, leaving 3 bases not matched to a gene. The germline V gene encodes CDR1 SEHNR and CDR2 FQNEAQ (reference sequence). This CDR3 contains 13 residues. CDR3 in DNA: TGTGCCAGCAGCCCGACAGGGTCAGATACGCAGTATTTT. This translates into CASSPTGSDTQYF.

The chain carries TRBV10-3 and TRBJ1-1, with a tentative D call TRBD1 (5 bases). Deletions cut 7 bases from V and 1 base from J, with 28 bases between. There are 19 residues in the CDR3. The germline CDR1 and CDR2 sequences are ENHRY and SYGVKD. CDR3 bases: TGTGCCATCAAGGCTGCGGCAGGGAATTTTCAAAAGGCGAACACTGAAGCTTTCTTT. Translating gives CAIKAAAGNFQKANTEAFF.

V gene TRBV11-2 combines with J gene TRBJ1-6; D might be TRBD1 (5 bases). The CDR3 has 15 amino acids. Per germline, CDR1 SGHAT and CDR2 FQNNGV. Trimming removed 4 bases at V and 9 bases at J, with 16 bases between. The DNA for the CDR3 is TGTGCCAGCAGCTCGGACCGGACAATAGGTTCACCCCTCCACTTT. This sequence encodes CASSSDRTIGSPLHF.

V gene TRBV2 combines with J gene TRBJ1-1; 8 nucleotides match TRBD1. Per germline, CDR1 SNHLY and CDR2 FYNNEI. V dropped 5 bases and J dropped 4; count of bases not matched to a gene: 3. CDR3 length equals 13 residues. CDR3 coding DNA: TGTGCCAGCAGTCCACAGGGGGTCACTGAAGCTTTCTTT. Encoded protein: CASSPQGVTEAFF.

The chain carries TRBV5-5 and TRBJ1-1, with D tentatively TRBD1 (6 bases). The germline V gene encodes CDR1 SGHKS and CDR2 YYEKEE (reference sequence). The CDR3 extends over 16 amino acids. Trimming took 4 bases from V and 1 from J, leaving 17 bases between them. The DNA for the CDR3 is TGTGCCAGCAGCCCAGGGGTGGGTCCGGGGAACACTGAAGCTTTCTTT. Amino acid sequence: CASSPGVGPGNTEAFF.

In DNA form, the CDR3 reads TGTGCCAGCAGCCAAGTCGGGTTGGGCGGGCACACTGAAGCTTTCTTT. Protein sequence: CASSQVGLGGHTEAFF. V gene TRBV4-2 combines with J gene TRBJ1-1, with D unresolved. Trimming cost V 1 base and J 3 bases, with 15 bases left between them. The length of the CDR3 is 16 residues. Germline V gene sequence: CDR1 LGHNA, CDR2 YNFKEQ.

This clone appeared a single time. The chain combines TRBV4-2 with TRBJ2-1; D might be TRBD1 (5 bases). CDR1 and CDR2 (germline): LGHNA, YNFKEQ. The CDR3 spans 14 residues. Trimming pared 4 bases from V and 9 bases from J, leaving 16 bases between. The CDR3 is CASSPLDRGSEQFF. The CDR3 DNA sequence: TGTGCCAGCAGCCCTCTGGATAGGGGAAGTGAGCAGTTCTTC.

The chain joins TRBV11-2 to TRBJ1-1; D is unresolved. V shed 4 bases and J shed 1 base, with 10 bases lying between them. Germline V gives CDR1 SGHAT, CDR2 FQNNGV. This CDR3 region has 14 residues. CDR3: CASSSRGWNTEAFF. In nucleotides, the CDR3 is TGTGCCAGCAGCTCGAGAGGATGGAACACTGAAGCTTTCTTT.